Listed below are T cell receptor beta chains from one sample, sequenced in a study of T cell responses to AZD1222 COVID-19 vaccine. This table comes from immunoSEQ multiplex PCR, and its TCRdb copy is limited to in-frame clones, with some not included. Counted here are 85,000 to 120,000 clones, about 90% occurring once; the ten biggest clones make up 7% to 9%. The sample in question was peripheral blood, obtained 28 days after the second AZD1222 dose. All receptors derive from an adult who received the AZD1222 COVID-19 vaccine. CDR3s include the opening cysteine and the closing phenylalanine or tryptophan. The D gene is left open where the match is weak.

TRBV25-1	NA	TRBJ1-1	TGTGCCAGCAGCACAGGGTCCCGGAGCACTGAAGCTTTCTTT	CASSTGSRSTEAFF
TRBV18	TRBD1	TRBJ1-2	TGTGCCAGCTCATCGAGGGACAGGGTGAGCTATGGCTACACCTTC	CASSSRDRVSYGYTF
TRBV3-1/TRBV3-2	TRBD1	TRBJ1-2	TGTGCCAGCAGCCAGGACCCAAGACAGGGGGGTCTCTACTATGGCTACACCTTC	CASSQDPRQGGLYYGYTF
TRBV18	NA	TRBJ2-1	TGTGCCAGCTCAGGGCCCGGACAGAGTGAGCAGTTCTTC	CASSGPGQSEQFF
TRBV6-5	NA	TRBJ1-1	TGTGCCAGCAGTTACTCAGAGGGGATGAACACTGAAGCTTTCTTT	CASSYSEGMNTEAFF
TRBV9	TRBD2	TRBJ2-5	TGTGCCACTATGATCGGACTAGCCCCGGAGGAGACCCAGTACTTC	CATMIGLAPEETQYF
TRBV24-1	NA	TRBJ2-3	TGTGCCACCAGTGAAGGTGGGGGAGATACGCAGTATTTT	CATSEGGGDTQYF
TRBV5-1	TRBD1	TRBJ1-1	TGCGCCAGCAGCCCGGGACAGGGTGACAGATACACTGAAGCTTTCTTT	CASSPGQGDRYTEAFF
TRBV7-2	NA	TRBJ2-7	TGTGCCAGCAGACCAGGCCCCAGGGTGGACGAGCAGTACTTC	CASRPGPRVDEQYF
TRBV3-1/TRBV3-2	NA	TRBJ2-5	TGTGCCAGCAGCCAGATGGGGGGGCCCCTCGGAGAGACCCAGTACTTC	CASSQMGGPLGETQYF
TRBV2	NA	TRBJ2-6	TGTGCCAGCAGTGCTAGCCTCTCTGGGGCCAACGTCCTGACTTTC	CASSASLSGANVLTF
TRBV7-2	NA	TRBJ1-6	TGTGCCAGCAGCTACTATAATTCACCCCTCCACTTT	CASSYYNSPLHF
TRBV19	NA	TRBJ2-6	TGTGCCAGTATTGGAGGCGATGGGGCCAACGTCCTGACTTTC	CASIGGDGANVLTF
TRBV4-3	TRBD1	TRBJ2-3	TGCGCCAGCAGCCAAGGGACAGGTAGTAGCACAGATACGCAGTATTTT	CASSQGTGSSTDTQYF
TRBV7-2	TRBD2	TRBJ2-5	TGTGCCAGCAGCTTAGGGGTGGGGAGCGGGGAAGAGACCCAGTACTTC	CASSLGVGSGEETQYF
TRBV27	TRBD2	TRBJ2-2	TGTGCCAGCAGTTTAAGCCCGGCTAGCGGGGGGAAGAACACCGGGGAGCTGTTTTTT	CASSLSPASGGKNTGELFF
TRBV7-2	NA	TRBJ1-6	TGTGCCAGCAGCTCCCCCAATGGACCGAGCTCCTATAATTCACCCCTCCACTTT	CASSSPNGPSSYNSPLHF
TRBV7-9	NA	TRBJ2-3	TGTGCCAGCAGCCGGACAGCCCTTCGCACAGATACGCAGTATTTT	CASSRTALRTDTQYF
TRBV19	NA	TRBJ1-5	TGTGCCAGTAGTATCAGTCCAGGTCTCAATCAGCCCCAGCATTTT	CASSISPGLNQPQHF
TRBV19	NA	TRBJ2-7	TGTGCCAGTAGTACCCCCGGCACAGGGTCCTACGAGCAGTACTTC	CASSTPGTGSYEQYF
TRBV7-6	NA	TRBJ2-1	TGTGCCAGCAGCTTAGCGAGGGGGGCATATGAGCAGTTCTTC	CASSLARGAYEQFF
TRBV7-3	NA	TRBJ2-1	TGTGCCAGCAGCCCACTCGGACCCAACAATGAGCAGTTCTTC	CASSPLGPNNEQFF
TRBV15	NA	TRBJ2-4	TGTGCCACCAGCACGGGACACCGGACACAAATGCTAGCCAAAAACATTCAGTACTTC	CATSTGHRTQMLAKNIQYF
TRBV7-6	TRBD2	TRBJ2-1	TGTGCCAGCAGCCCAGAAACTAGCGGGGTAACCTACAATGAGCAGTTCTTC	CASSPETSGVTYNEQFF
TRBV30	NA	TRBJ1-6	TGTGCCTCGGACTGGGGTGTGGCGAATTCACCCCTCCACTTT	CASDWGVANSPLHF
TRBV7-9	TRBD1	TRBJ2-5	TGTGCCAGCAGCCCTCCGGACAGGGGGCGACAGACCCAGTACTTC	CASSPPDRGRQTQYF
TRBV12-5	NA	TRBJ2-5	TGTGCTAGTGGTGTGGGACTTTGGGGGAAAGAGACCCAGTACTTC	CASGVGLWGKETQYF